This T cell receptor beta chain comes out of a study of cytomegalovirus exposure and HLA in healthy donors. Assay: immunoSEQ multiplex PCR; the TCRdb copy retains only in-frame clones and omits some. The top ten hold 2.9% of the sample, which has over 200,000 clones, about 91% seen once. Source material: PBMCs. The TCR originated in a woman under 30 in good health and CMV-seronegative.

This chain's CDR3 is CASSGTDPYGYTF. The CDR3 nucleotides read TGTGCCAGCAGCGGTACAGATCCTTATGGCTACACCTTC. The rearrangement joins TRBV13 to TRBJ1-2; no clear D gene. The CDR3 spans 13 residues. Trimming took off 5 bases at V and 5 bases at J, with 12 bases between the two ends. Germline V gives CDR1 PRHDT, CDR2 FYEKMQ (reference sequence).